This T cell receptor (beta chain) originates from a study of T cell responses to AZD1222 COVID-19 vaccine (dated by TCRdb to the early 2020s). For context, the study as a whole: A total of under 250 trial participants underwent TCR sequencing, of whom about 200 had received two doses of AZD1222 and about 26 had received two doses of the MenACWY control vaccine. Trial participants were enrolled by age into subgroups of 18-55, 56-69 and 70-plus years, and around 150, 28 and 57 TCR-sequenced participants, respectively, were included in these subgroups.

The CDR3 regions of human TCRbeta chains were subjected to immunosequencing. For the original study's pipeline: Repertoire TCRs were checked for matches against a reference library of SARS-CoV-2-specific TCRs that had been generated using the MIRA antigen-specificity platform. Breadth was defined as the fraction of unique TCRs that were SARS-CoV-2-associated. Depth was defined as the fraction of total T cells that were SARS-CoV-2-associated. Using the MIRA data, each spike-specific TCR was assigned both to the spike region to which the TCR was reactive and to a CD4 or CD8 class. Log10-transformed breadth and depth values were compared by one-way ANOVA with Sidak's multiple comparisons tests. TCRdb provides this immuneACCESS table in a form limited to in-frame rearrangements. Some clones are lacking; in checked studies, under half of them reflect an unresolved V gene, and why the rest are absent is not known. V and J calls and clone size follow that table, whereas D and trimming were derived from the DNA. The sample table records more than 50,000 clones; roughly 78% of these occur just once. Clones ranked in the top ten supply 23% of the sample.

Turning to this clone: Its antigen is unknown. No clone much larger than this one lies a single base away; base qualities are absent.

The time point label of this sample denotes: baseline before first vaccination. The sample's treatment or condition label is to be understood as: meningococcal conjugate vaccine given as trial control. The vaccinee samples were drawn from two UK trials, COV001 and COV002, one of which was a single-blind randomized controlled phase 2/3 trial testing AZD1222 (ChAdOx1 nCoV-19) in healthy adults. Trial participant PBMC samples were collected at day 0 and day 28 after the second dose for TCRbeta chain sequencing. CDR1 and CDR2, looked up from the germline V gene, are SGHDT and YYEEEE. Trimming takes 2 bases from V and 0 bases from J, and the germline ends sit 6 bases apart. There are 15 amino acids in the CDR3, from cysteine to phenylalanine inclusive. Only the CDR3 DNA is retained, 45 bases long and in frame from the first base. On the study overall, not on this receptor specifically: Because no day 14 peak-response samples were available, repertoires were characterized only after the peak T cell response. Spike-specific TCR breadth and depth rose significantly after two AZD1222 doses compared with day 0 and with MenACWY recipients. The whole spike protein was spanned by vaccine-associated CD4 TCRs, and dominant responses were seen in regions 160-218 and 743-854. Epitopes outside the regions mutated in the B.1.351 and B.1.1.7 variants were reportedly recognized by nearly half of the unique spike-specific TCRs. Most participants were white British and females outnumbered males, and the authors suggested that clonal diversity may have been underestimated. Only a handful of AZD1222 recipients were SARS-CoV-2 seropositive at baseline, limiting conclusions about previously exposed vaccinees. The 56-69-year group was small, and its depth increase did not reach significance, likely because of low power.

Recombination connected TRBV5-6 to TRBJ2-6; the D gene cannot be named for sure. This TCR came from an adult in good health. Specimen: peripheral blood, collected on day 0 of MenACWY control vaccination. The CDR3 reads as follows: CASSFRVSGANVLTF. The DNA reads as follows: TGTGCCAGCAGCTTCCGGGTCTCTGGGGCCAACGTCCTGACTTTC.